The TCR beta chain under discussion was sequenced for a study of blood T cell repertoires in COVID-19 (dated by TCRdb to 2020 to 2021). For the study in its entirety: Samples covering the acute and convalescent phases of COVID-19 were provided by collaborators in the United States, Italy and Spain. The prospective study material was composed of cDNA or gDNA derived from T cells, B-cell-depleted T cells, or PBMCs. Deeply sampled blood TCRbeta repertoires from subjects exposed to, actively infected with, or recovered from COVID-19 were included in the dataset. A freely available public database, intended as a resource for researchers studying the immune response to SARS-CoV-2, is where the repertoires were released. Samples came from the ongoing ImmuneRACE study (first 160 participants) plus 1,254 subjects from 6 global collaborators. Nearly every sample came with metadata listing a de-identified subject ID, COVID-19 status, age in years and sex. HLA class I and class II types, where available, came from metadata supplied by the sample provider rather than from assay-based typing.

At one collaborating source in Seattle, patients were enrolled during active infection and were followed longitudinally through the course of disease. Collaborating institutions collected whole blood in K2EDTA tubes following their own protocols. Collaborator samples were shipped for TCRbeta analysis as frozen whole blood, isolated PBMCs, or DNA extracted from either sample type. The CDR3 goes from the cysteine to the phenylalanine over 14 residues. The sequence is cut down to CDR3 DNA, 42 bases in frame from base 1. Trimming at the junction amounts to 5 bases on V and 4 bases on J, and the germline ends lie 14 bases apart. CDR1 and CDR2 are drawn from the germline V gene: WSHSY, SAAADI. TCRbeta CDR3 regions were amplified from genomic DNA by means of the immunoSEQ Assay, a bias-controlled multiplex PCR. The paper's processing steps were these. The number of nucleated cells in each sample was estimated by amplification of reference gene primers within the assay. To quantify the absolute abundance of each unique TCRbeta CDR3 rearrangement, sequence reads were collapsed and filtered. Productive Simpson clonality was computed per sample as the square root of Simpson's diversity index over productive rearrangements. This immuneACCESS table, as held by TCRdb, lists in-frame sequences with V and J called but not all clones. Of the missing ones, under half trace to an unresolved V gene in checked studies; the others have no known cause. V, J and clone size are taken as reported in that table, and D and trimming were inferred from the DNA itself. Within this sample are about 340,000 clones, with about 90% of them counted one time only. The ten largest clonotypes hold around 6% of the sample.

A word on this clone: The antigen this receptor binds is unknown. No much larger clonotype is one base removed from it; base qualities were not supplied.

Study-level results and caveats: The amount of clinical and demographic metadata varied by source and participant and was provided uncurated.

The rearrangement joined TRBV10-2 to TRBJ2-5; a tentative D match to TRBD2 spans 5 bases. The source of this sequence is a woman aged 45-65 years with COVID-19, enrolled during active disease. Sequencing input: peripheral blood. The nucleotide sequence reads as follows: TGCGCCAGCAGTCCTGACTACGGCCCAGAGACCCAGTACTTC. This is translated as CASSPDYGPETQYF.